These T cell receptor beta chains were read from a single sample in a study of blood T cell repertoires in COVID-19. Repertoires were generated with immunoSEQ multiplex PCR, while TCRdb's copy carries only in-frame clones and drops some. The table shows about 93,000 clones, with about 77% occurring only once. The sequencing sample was made of peripheral blood. The receptors shown here come from a human donor in a cohort sampled during active COVID-19. Each CDR3 is given with its conserved first and last residue. D genes are given only for firm matches. Only part of the rows carry a size: once, few, many, or a class if the clone is expanded.

TRBV5-5,TRBJ1-2,-,-,CASSPGSNYGYTF,TGTGCCAGCAGCCCGGGATCCAACTATGGCTACACCTTC
TRBV24-1,TRBJ2-3,-,-,CATIGQNTDTQYF,TGTGCCACCATTGGGCAAAACACAGATACGCAGTATTTT
TRBV15,TRBJ1-2,-,-,CATSRDRGNYGYTF,TGTGCCACCAGCAGAGATCGGGGGAACTATGGCTACACCTTC
TRBV6-2/TRBV6-3,TRBJ2-3,-,TRBD1,CASSRQGADTDTQYF,TGTGCCAGCAGCCGACAGGGGGCGGATACAGATACGCAGTATTTT
TRBV7-9,TRBJ1-2,-,-,CASSLGSGYGYTF,TGTGCCAGCAGCTTAGGGTCAGGGTATGGCTACACCTTC
TRBV9,TRBJ2-7,-,-,CASSPTRDYEQYF,TGTGCCAGCAGCCCTACCAGGGACTACGAGCAGTACTTC
TRBV3-1/TRBV3-2,TRBJ2-1,-,TRBD2,CASSQGGRGAYNEQFF,TGTGCCAGCAGCCAAGGCGGGCGGGGGGCTTACAATGAGCAGTTCTTC
TRBV3-1/TRBV3-2,TRBJ2-7,-,TRBD2,CASSLLAGHEQYF,TGTGCCAGCAGTCTCCTAGCGGGCCACGAGCAGTACTTC
TRBV15,TRBJ1-3,-,-,CATSLNDLSSGNTIYF,TGTGCCACCAGCTTGAACGACTTGAGCTCTGGAAACACCATATATTTT
TRBV2,TRBJ1-2,-,-,CASTGTGGSYGYTF,TGTGCCAGCACCGGGACTGGGGGTAGTTATGGCTACACCTTC
TRBV28,TRBJ1-5,many,-,CASSSGLQFNQPQHF,TGTGCCAGCAGTTCGGGACTGCAGTTCAATCAGCCCCAGCATTTT
TRBV27,TRBJ2-1,-,-,CASSPTGGPYNEQFF,TGTGCCAGCAGCCCGACGGGGGGCCCATACAATGAGCAGTTCTTC
TRBV7-3,TRBJ2-1,-,TRBD2,CASSLTGLAGVNEQFF,TGTGCCAGCAGCTTAACGGGACTAGCGGGAGTAAATGAGCAGTTCTTC
TRBV10-1,TRBJ2-3,-,-,CASSEGPASTDTQYF,TGCGCCAGCAGTGAGGGGCCGGCTAGCACAGATACGCAGTATTTT
TRBV18,TRBJ2-2,-,TRBD1,CASSLGQPQNTGELFF,TGTGCCAGCTCACTGGGACAGCCCCAAAACACCGGGGAGCTGTTTTTT
TRBV3-1/TRBV3-2,TRBJ1-5,once,TRBD1,CASSQARGRNSNQPQHF,TGTGCCAGCAGCCAAGCCAGGGGGCGAAATAGCAATCAGCCCCAGCATTTT
TRBV18,TRBJ1-6,few,-,CASSPDRKNSPLHF,TGTGCCAGCTCCCCCGACAGGAAAAATTCACCCCTCCACTTT
TRBV7-8,TRBJ2-2,-,TRBD2,CASSLFKGLAKTGELFF,TGTGCCAGCAGCTTATTTAAAGGACTAGCGAAAACCGGGGAGCTGTTTTTT
TRBV7-6,TRBJ2-1,-,TRBD2,CASSLGGSGRGQFF,TGTGCCAGCAGCTTAGGTGGGAGCGGGAGGGGGCAGTTCTTC
TRBV7-2,TRBJ2-2,-,TRBD2,CASSLGTSNGGELFF,TGTGCCAGCAGCCTCGGGACTAGCAATGGCGGGGAGCTGTTTTTT
TRBV10-1,TRBJ1-1,-,TRBD1,CASSESTGGNTEAFF,TGCGCCAGCAGTGAGTCGACAGGGGGGAACACTGAAGCTTTCTTT
TRBV4-2,TRBJ2-1,medium-sized,-,CASSRRLVHEQFF,TGTGCCAGCAGCCGAAGACTAGTCCATGAGCAGTTCTTC
TRBV28,TRBJ1-4,-,TRBD1,CASSLRDRVEKLFF,TGTGCCAGCAGTCTCCGGGACAGGGTGGAAAAACTGTTTTTT
TRBV7-2,TRBJ2-5,-,-,CASSMSRVETQYF,TGTGCCAGCAGCATGTCACGGGTAGAGACCCAGTACTTC
TRBV6-1,TRBJ1-1,-,-,CASSESGNMNTEAFF,TGTGCCAGCAGTGAATCCGGGAACATGAACACTGAAGCTTTCTTT
TRBV19,TRBJ2-4,-,-,CATTGRVLGAKNIQYF,TGTGCCACAACCGGCAGGGTTCTTGGGGCCAAAAACATTCAGTACTTC
TRBV19,TRBJ1-3,-,-,CASSIGWRQLGDGNTIYF,TGTGCCAGTAGTATCGGGTGGCGACAGCTGGGCGATGGAAACACCATATATTTT
TRBV7-9,TRBJ2-3,-,-,CASSPRSGRTDTQYF,TGTGCCAGCAGTCCCCGCAGCGGGCGCACAGATACGCAGTATTTT
TRBV5-4,TRBJ1-5,-,-,CASSPQPGDGQPQHF,TGTGCCAGCAGCCCCCAGCCAGGGGATGGTCAGCCCCAGCATTTT
TRBV25-1,TRBJ1-3,-,-,CASSGTAQRNTIYF,TGTGCCAGCAGTGGGACAGCCCAACGAAACACCATATATTTT
TRBV5-1,TRBJ2-7,once,-,CASAPLVGGAYEQYF,TGCGCCAGCGCCCCCCTGGTAGGGGGAGCCTACGAGCAGTACTTC
TRBV30,TRBJ2-2,-,-,CAWRHLSNTGELFF,TGTGCCTGGAGACACCTTTCTAACACCGGGGAGCTGTTTTTT
TRBV11-2,TRBJ2-2,once,-,CASSLDRSGELFF,TGTGCCAGCAGCTTAGACAGGTCCGGGGAGCTGTTTTTT
TRBV5-5,TRBJ2-1,many,TRBD1,CASSLFSGQGSNEQFF,TGTGCCAGCAGCTTGTTTTCAGGACAGGGTTCCAATGAGCAGTTCTTC
TRBV30,TRBJ2-1,-,-,CAWGDSTRPGNEQFF,TGTGCCTGGGGGGATTCGACTCGACCGGGCAATGAGCAGTTCTTC
TRBV10-2,TRBJ2-2,-,TRBD2,CASRGSGSNWVGELFF,TGCGCCAGCAGGGGTAGCGGGAGTAATTGGGTCGGGGAGCTGTTTTTT
TRBV2,TRBJ1-6,-,TRBD1,CASSEAGQKNSPLHF,TGTGCCAGCAGTGAAGCGGGACAGAAAAATTCACCCCTCCACTTT
TRBV11-2,TRBJ2-1,-,-,CASSLYRSEGNEQFF,TGTGCCAGCAGCTTATATCGTAGCGAGGGCAATGAGCAGTTCTTC
TRBV27,TRBJ2-5,-,TRBD1,CASSSLGTGGRETQYF,TGTGCCAGCAGTTCATTGGGGACAGGGGGCAGAGAGACCCAGTACTTC
TRBV9,TRBJ2-3,-,TRBD2,CASSAGGGRAGRTDTQYF,TGTGCCAGCAGCGCGGGGGGCGGGAGGGCCGGAAGGACAGATACGCAGTATTTT